This T cell receptor beta chain was obtained from a study of read filtering for tumor transcriptome and immune sequencing. Study information: 8 or 9 patients were R-ISS I, 16 were R-ISS II, about seven were R-ISS III.

At the time of active disease, bone marrow was collected from every patient. This library used around 400 ng RNA and molecular barcoded adaptors spanning alpha/delta and beta/gamma chains. TCRdb redid the calling of the reads with MiXCR, one entry per CDR3 protein. There are 100,000 to 150,000 distinct CDR3 sequences in the sample; over 10% occur only once, and more than 6.5% lies in the top ten. The germline V and J ends were trimmed by 0 bases and 4 bases, with 17 bases remaining between them. Germline V gene sequence: CDR1 MNHEY, CDR2 SVGAGI. CDR3 length equals 17 residues. V and J are TRBV6-5 and TRBJ2-3, with a weak D call TRBD2 (6 bases). The receptor was isolated from a donor at least 40 years old with multiple myeloma. Input material: a population of CD138-negative cells sorted from bone marrow. The CDR3 loop reads CASSYSIERVSSDTQYF. For the CDR3, the DNA is TGTGCCAGCAGTTACTCGATCGAGCGGGTGTCATCAGATACGCAGTATTTT.